The T cell receptor (beta chain) described here comes from a study of long-term antiretroviral therapy in people with HIV. Germline V gene data show CDR1 as SGHRS and CDR2 as YFSETQ. Trimming took off 4 bases at V and 2 bases at J, with 12 bases between the two ends. This CDR3 is 14 amino acids long. Survey-level resolution applied to immunoSEQ assay v3.0. Sequencing was designed to cover roughly 35,000-55,000 T-cell genomes in each sample. The method was immunoSEQ multiplex PCR; TCRdb's version includes in-frame clones alone and lacks a portion of them. The table records roughly 18,000 clones, roughly 90% of them present only once. No fewer than two post-ART and no fewer than one pre-ART PBMC samples existed for each donor. Before they underwent DNA extraction, samples held about 1-10 million cryopreserved PBMC. Findings and limits, study-wide: CDR3 length ranges were narrower in HIV repertoires than in controls.

Of note for this clone: Antigen specificity is unknown.

The chain joins TRBV5-1 to TRBJ1-2, with TRBD1 as a possible D gene (5 bases). The specimen comprised unsorted PBMCs, sampled 0.6 years after starting antiretroviral therapy. The receptor was isolated from a woman in her thirties or forties with HIV. The CDR3 loop is CASSPGQENYGYTF. For the CDR3, the DNA is TGCGCCAGCAGCCCCGGACAAGAAAACTATGGCTACACCTTC. The variable domain in full, completed from reference TRBV5-1 and TRBJ1-2, reads KAGVTQTPRYLIKTRGQQVTLSCSPISGHRSVSWYQQTPGQGLQFLFEYFSETQRNKGNFPGRFSGRQFSNSRSEMNVSTLELGDSALYLCASSPGQENYGYTFGSGTRLTVV.